This TCR beta chain was identified in a study of T cell repertoires in MIS-A myocarditis (dated by TCRdb to between 2022 and 2023). The QIAamp DNA FFPE kit was used to extract genomic DNA from formalin-fixed paraffin-embedded autopsy tissue. There are 14 amino acids in the CDR3, from cysteine to phenylalanine inclusive. The read is trimmed to its CDR3 DNA, 42 bases read in frame from base 1. V ends up 8 bases short and J 6 bases short, with an unmatched junction base count of 6. Taken from the germline V gene, the CDR1 and CDR2 loops are KGHDR and SFDVKD. Notes on this clone: The clone's antigen remains unknown. No qualities accompany the bases; no much larger clone lies one base away.

TCRbeta CDR3 regions were amplified by the immunoSEQ bias-controlled multiplex PCR and were subjected to high-throughput sequencing. From the authors' description of their analysis: CDR3 sequences were collapsed and filtered with the immunoSEQ vendor pipeline, and the abundance and frequency of each unique TCRbeta CDR3 were thereby quantified. Using a 90% global sequence identity threshold, CD-HIT clustered dominant CDR3 amino acid sequences together with SARS-CoV-2-specific ImmuneCODE TCRbeta sequences. Clones with frequencies of 0.1 to 1 were classed as hyperexpanded, and 0.01 to 0.1 as large. The CDR3 amino acid sequences and the V and J gene assignments of the dominant clones were confirmed with MiXCR. The R stringdist package was used to compute Levenshtein distances between the patient clonotypes and the ImmuneCODE hits. TCRdb mirrors the immuneACCESS table, restricted to in-frame sequences. Some clones are absent from its copies; in checked studies, under half trace to an unresolved V gene, and the reason for the others is unknown. The V and J calls and clone size are taken from that table; D and trimming were inferred from the DNA. The sample contains over 9,000 clones, 75% to 85% of them found a single time. Over 25% of the sample is in the top ten clones.

The clonotype comes from a man aged 18-30 years with fulminant myocarditis from multisystem inflammatory syndrome in adults (MIS-A) after COVID-19. In this chain, TRBV24-1 is recombined with TRBJ1-6, with 7 bases matching TRBD1. Input material: right ventricle heart tissue obtained at autopsy. The meaning of the sample's cell subset or site label: cardiac tissue sample (left or right ventricle, interventricular septum, or pericardium). The DNA is TGTGCCACCAACACCGGGACAGTTAATTCACCCCTCCACTTT. This gives the protein CATNTGTVNSPLHF.